This entry features one TCR beta chain sequence. Produced via immunoSEQ multiplex PCR; TCRdb's table is partial and in-frame only. Of over 80,000 clones listed, around 74% are singletons. The sample originates from a study of blood T cell repertoires in COVID-19. The length of the CDR3 is 15 residues. The trim removed 1 base at V and 5 bases at J, leaving 7 bases unmatched. The germline V gene encodes CDR1 KGHSH and CDR2 LQKENI. The sequenced sample was peripheral blood. This chain connects TRBV18 to TRBJ2-7; TRBD1 matches 8 bases. This receptor was identified in a man between 65 and 80 years old with COVID-19, enrolled during active disease. The CDR3 region is CASSPLGTGSDEQYF. CDR3 nucleotide sequence: TGTGCCAGCTCACCACTTGGGACAGGATCGGACGAGCAGTACTTC. Drawing the rest from reference TRBV18 and TRBJ2-7, the complete variable domain is NAGVMQNPRHLVRRRGQEARLRCSPMKGHSHVYWYRQLPEEGLKFMVYLQKENIIDESGMPKERFSAEFPKEGPSILRIQQVVRGDSAAYFCASSPLGTGSDEQYFGPGTRLTVT.